Each of the 8 T cell receptor beta chains below was sequenced from the same sample in a study of shared clonotypes between healthy human individuals. Measured with immunoSEQ multiplex PCR; TCRdb has only the in-frame clones, and not every one. The repertoire has hundreds of thousands of clones, 74% of them found once; the top ten carry about 1.7%. The sequencing input was memory CD4+ T cells sorted from blood. Documented subset: CD45RA-negative fraction. The receptors were sampled from a woman under 40 in good health.

The chain has TRBV10-3 and TRBJ2-3; D gene unclear. Trimming removed 4 bases from V and 6 bases from J, with 5 bases in between. The CDR3 covers 11 residues. Germline loops: CDR1 ENHRY, CDR2 SYGVKD. The CDR3 loop is CAISAQDTQYF. The CDR3 DNA sequence: TGTGCCATCAGTGCCCAGGATACGCAGTATTTT.

The chain has TRBV6-5 and TRBJ2-1; 10 bases align to TRBD1. The V gene end was trimmed by 5 bases and the J gene end by 2 bases; junction bases not matched to a gene: 3. Germline V CDR1 and CDR2: MNHEY, SVGAGI. The CDR3 totals 15 residues. The CDR3 here is CASSTDRGPYNEQFF. The CDR3 nucleotides read TGTGCCAGCAGTACTGACAGGGGGCCCTACAATGAGCAGTTCTTC.

The chain uses TRBV2 and TRBJ1-3; 7 nucleotides match TRBD1. The CDR3 spans 15 residues. Germline trimming cut 8 bases from V and 0 bases from J; bases unmatched to any gene: 7. Looked up from germline, CDR1 is SNHLY and CDR2 is FYNNEI. The CDR3 here is CASRGQRHSGNTIYF. In nucleotides, the CDR3 is TGTGCCAGCCGGGGACAGAGACACTCTGGAAACACCATATATTTT.

This sequence joins TRBV6-6 and TRBJ2-1; 7 nucleotides match TRBD1. Germline lookup yields CDR1 MNHNY and CDR2 SVGAGI (reference sequence). CDR3 length equals 15 residues. J was trimmed by 1 base and V by 0 bases; bases with no gene match: 0. In DNA, the CDR3 is TGTGCCAGCAGTTACTCGGACAGGTCCTACAATGAGCAGTTCTTC. Protein sequence: CASSYSDRSYNEQFF.

The rearrangement links TRBV11-2 to TRBJ2-1, with TRBD1 matching 11 bases. This CDR3 is built from 15 residues. Losses at the gene ends were 5 bases for V and 7 bases for J; bases not matched to a gene: 7. Germline V CDR1 and CDR2: SGHAT, FQNNGV. For the CDR3, the DNA is TGTGCCAGCAGCCGGACAGGGGGCGGTCATAATGAGCAGTTCTTC. This sequence encodes CASSRTGGGHNEQFF.

The chain joins TRBV19 to TRBJ1-5, with 11 nucleotides matching TRBD1. Germline CDR1 and CDR2: LNHDA and SQIVND (reference sequence). Trimming took 6 bases from V and 6 from J; bases not matched to a gene: 4. This CDR3 comprises 14 residues. Here the CDR3 reads CASSGQGAGQPQHF. CDR3 bases: TGTGCCAGTAGCGGACAGGGGGCCGGTCAGCCCCAGCATTTT.

The chain uses TRBV28 and TRBJ2-3, with 8 bases matching TRBD1. Germline CDR1 and CDR2: MDHEN and SYDVKM. V was clipped by 3 bases and J by 4 bases; unmatched bases: 3. CDR3 size: 14 residues. In nucleotides, the CDR3 is TGTGCCAGCAGTTTCCCGACAGGGGCAGATACGCAGTATTTT. Protein sequence: CASSFPTGADTQYF.

The gene calls are TRBV5-4 and TRBJ2-4; D gene unclear. This CDR3 has 15 residues. Deletions cut 1 base from V and 2 bases from J, with 10 bases between. Germline CDR1 reads SGHNT; CDR2 reads YYREEE (reference sequence). The CDR3 sequence: CASSLYQGSKNIQYF. In nucleotides, the CDR3 is TGTGCCAGCAGCTTGTATCAAGGGTCCAAAAACATTCAGTACTTC.